This TCR beta chain was recovered during a study of T cells in Graves' hyperthyroidism and ophthalmopathy. Germline CDR1 and CDR2: MNHNS and SASEGT. Trimming cost V 4 bases and J 3 bases, with 12 bases left between them. The CDR3 runs 14 residues. This clonotype was recorded at least ten times. RNA transcripts served as the template for amplifying TCR beta CDR3 regions. A first-round RT-PCR of the TCR CDR3 used the HTBI primer set. Each CDR3 protein is one row after TCRdb ran MiXCR on the multiplex PCR reads. The table shows 300,000 to 400,000 distinct CDR3 sequences, with roughly 18% occurring only once.

Sequences were obtained from blood. This TCR came from a woman in her fifties or sixties with Graves' hyperthyroidism. The chain carries TRBV6-1 and TRBJ1-1, with D tentatively TRBD1 (6 bases). The CDR3: CASSATGWDTEAFF. For the CDR3, the DNA is TGTGCCAGCAGTGCTACAGGGTGGGACACTGAAGCTTTCTTT.